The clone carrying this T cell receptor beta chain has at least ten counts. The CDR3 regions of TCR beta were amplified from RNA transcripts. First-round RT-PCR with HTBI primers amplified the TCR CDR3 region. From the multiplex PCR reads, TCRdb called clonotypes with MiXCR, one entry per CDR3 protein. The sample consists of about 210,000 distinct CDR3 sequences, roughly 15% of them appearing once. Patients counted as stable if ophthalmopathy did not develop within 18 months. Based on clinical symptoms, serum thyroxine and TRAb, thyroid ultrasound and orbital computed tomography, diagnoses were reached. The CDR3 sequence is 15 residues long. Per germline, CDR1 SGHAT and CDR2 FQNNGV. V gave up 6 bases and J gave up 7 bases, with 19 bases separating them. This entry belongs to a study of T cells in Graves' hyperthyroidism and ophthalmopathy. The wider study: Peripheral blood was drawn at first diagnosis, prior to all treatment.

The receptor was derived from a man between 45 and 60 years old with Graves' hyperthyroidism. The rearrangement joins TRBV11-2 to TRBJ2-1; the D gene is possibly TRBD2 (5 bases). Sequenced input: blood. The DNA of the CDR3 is TGTGCCAGCAGATTATGGACGGTACTAGAGAATGAGCAGTTCTTC. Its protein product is CASRLWTVLENEQFF.